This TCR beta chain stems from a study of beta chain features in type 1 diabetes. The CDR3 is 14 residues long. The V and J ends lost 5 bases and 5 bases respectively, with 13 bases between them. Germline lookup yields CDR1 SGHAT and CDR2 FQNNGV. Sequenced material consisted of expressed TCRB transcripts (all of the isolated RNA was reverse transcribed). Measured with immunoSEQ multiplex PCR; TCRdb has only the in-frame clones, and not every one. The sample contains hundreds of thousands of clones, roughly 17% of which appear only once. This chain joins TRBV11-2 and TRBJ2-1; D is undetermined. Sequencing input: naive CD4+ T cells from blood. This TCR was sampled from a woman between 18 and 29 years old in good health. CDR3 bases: TGTGCCAGCAGCCCATACAGAGAAAACAATGAGCAGTTCTTC. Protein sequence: CASSPYRENNEQFF.